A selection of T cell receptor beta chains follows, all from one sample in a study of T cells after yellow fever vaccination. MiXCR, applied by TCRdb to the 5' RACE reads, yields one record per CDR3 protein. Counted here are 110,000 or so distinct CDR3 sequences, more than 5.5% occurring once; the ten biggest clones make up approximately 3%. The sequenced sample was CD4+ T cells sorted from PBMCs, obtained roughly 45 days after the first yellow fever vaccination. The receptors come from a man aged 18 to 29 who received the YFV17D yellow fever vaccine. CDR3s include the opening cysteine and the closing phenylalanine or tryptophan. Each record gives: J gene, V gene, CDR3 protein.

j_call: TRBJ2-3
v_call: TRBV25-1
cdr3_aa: CASSGRDRGTDTQYF

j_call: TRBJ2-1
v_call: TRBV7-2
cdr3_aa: CASSFAAREQFF

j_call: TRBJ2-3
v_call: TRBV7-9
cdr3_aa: CASRGQGGDTQYF

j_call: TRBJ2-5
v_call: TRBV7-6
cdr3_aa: CASSLPGGRQTQYF

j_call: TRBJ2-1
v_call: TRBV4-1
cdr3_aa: CASSQVGTGRNEQFF

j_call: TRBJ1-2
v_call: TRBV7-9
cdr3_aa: CASSFNVNGYTF

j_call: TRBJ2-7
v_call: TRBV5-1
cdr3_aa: CASSETSASSYEQYF

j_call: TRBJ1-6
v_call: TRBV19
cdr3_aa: CASSSGQGFSPLHF

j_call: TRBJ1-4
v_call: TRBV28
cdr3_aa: CASSSGGAGPEKLFF

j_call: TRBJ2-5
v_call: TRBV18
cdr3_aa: CASSLPWDPRRQETQYF

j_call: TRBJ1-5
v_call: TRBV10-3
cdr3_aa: CAISEERVAQPQHF

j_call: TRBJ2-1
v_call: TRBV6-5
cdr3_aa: CASSYPGQGWDEQFF

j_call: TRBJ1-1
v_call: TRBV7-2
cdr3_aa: CASSLVRETEAFF

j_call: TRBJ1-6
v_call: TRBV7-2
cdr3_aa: CASSLGRGSPLHF

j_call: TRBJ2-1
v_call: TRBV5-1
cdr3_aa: CASSLIWSYSYNEQFF

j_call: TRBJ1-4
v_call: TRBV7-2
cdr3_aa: CASSLRRQGALTNEKLFF

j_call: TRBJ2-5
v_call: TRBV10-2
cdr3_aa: CASSDSGTGQETQYF

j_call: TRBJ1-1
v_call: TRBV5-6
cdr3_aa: CASSLIQATNTEAFF

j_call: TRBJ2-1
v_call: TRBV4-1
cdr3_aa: CASSHGAFGDWEQFF

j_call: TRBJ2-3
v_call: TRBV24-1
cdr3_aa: CATSFGQGRTDTQYF

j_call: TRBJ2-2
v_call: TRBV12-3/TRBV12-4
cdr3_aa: CASSFRLANTGELFF

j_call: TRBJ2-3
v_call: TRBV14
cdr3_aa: CASSQVRSPSTDTQYF

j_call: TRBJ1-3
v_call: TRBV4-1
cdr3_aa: CASSHQAGNTIYF

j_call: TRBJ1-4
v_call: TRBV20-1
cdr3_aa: CSARDRGGREKLFF

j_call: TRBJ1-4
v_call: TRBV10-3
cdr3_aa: CASRQGENEKLFF

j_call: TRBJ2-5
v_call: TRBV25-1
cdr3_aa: CASSEYREETQYF

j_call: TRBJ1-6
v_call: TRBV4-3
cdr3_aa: CASSQGGFNGSPLHF

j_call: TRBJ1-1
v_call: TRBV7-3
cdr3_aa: CASSPRHLTEAFF

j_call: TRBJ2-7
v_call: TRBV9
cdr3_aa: CASSVAPSDFAYEQYF

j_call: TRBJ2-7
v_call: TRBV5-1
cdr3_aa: CASSRQGPLSEQYF

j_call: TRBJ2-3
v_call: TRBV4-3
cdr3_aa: CASSQDGLASTDTQYF

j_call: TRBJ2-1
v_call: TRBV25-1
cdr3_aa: CASSDPGLGGYNEQFF

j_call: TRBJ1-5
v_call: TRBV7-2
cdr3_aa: CASSSTQGHQPQHF

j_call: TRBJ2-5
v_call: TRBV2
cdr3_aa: CASQNSGETQYF

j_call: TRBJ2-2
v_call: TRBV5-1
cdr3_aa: CASGPSGNTGELFF

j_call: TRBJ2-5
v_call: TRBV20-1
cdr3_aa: CSAPEFGTQETQYF

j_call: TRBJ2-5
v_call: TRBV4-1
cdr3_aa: CASSQLDPKTQYF

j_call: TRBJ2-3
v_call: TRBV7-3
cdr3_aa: CASSSSGTDTQYF

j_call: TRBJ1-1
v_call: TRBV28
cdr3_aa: CASAGLMNTEAFF

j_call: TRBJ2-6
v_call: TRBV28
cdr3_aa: CASSSGANVLTF

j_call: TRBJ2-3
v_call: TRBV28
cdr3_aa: CASSFFLAEGTSTDTQYF

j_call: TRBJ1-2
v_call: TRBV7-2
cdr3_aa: CASSLANRGYGYTF

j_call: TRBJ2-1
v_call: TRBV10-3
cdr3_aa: CATSQEGSYNEQFF